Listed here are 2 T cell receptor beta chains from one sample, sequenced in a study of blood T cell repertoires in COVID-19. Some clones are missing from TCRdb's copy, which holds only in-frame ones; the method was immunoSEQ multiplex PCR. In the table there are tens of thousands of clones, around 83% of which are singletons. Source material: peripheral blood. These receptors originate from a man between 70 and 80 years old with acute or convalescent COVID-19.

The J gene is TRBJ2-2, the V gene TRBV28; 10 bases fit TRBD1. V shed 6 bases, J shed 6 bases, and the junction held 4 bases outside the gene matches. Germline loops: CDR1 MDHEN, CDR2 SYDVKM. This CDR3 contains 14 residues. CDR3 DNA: TGTGCCAGCAGGACAGGGGGCGCCTCCGGGGAGCTGTTTTTT. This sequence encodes CASRTGGASGELFF. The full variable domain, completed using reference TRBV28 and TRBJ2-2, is DVKVTQSSRYLVKRTGEKVFLECVQDMDHENMFWYRQDPGLGLRLIYFSYDVKMKEKGDIPEGYSVSREKKERFSLILESASTNQTSMYLCASRTGGASGELFFGEGSRLTVL.

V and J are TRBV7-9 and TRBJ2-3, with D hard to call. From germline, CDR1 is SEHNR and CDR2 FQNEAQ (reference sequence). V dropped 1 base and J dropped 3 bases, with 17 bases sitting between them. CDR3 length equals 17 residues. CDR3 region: CASSLGAIVGITDTQYF. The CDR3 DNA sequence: TGTGCCAGCAGCTTAGGGGCGATAGTAGGCATTACAGATACGCAGTATTTT.